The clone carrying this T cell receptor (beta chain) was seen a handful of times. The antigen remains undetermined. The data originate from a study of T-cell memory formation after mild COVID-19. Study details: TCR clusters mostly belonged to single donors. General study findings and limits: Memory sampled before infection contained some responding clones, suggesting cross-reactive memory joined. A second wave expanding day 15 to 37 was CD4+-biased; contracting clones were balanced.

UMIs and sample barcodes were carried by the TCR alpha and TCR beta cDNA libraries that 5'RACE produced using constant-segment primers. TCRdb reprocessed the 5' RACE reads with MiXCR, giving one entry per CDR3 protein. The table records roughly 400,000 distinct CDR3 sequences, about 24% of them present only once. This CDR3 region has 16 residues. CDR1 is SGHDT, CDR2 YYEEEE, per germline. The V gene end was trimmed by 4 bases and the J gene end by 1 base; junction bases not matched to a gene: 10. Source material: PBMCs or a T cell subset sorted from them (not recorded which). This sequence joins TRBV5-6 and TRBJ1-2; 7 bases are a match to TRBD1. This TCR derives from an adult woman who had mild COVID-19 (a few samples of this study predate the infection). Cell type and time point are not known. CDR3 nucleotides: TGTGCCAGCAGCATAAAAGGGACAGAGCTTAACTATGGCTACACCTTC. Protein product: CASSIKGTELNYGYTF.